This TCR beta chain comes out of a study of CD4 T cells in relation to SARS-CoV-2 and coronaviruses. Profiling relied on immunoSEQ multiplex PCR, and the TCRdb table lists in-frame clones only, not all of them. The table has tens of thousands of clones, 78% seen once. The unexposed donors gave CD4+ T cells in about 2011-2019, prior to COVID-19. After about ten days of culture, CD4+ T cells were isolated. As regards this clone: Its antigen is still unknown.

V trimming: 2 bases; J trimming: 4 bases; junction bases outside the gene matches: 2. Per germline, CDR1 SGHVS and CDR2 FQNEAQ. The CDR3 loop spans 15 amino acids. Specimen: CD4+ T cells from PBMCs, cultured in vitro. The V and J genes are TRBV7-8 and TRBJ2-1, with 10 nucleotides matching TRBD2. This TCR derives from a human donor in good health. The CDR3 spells CASSLSGGDYNEQFF. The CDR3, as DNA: TGTGCCAGCAGCTTAAGCGGGGGGGATTACAATGAGCAGTTCTTC. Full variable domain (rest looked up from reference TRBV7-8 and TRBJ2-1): GAGVSQSPRYKVAKRGQDVALRCDPISGHVSLFWYQQALGQGPEFLTYFQNEAQLDKSGLPSDRFFAERPEGSVSTLKIQRTQQEDSAVYLCASSLSGGDYNEQFFGPGTRLTVL.